Listed below are T cell receptor beta chains from one sample, sequenced in a study of shared clonotypes between healthy human individuals. Some clones are missing from TCRdb's copy, which holds only in-frame ones; the method was immunoSEQ multiplex PCR. The sample carries approximately 1,000,000 clones, roughly 77% recorded once. Sequenced: memory CD4+ T cells from PBMCs. The receptors were sampled from a man aged 18-30 years in good health. Some clones in this sample may be carry-over from other donors' samples. The CDR3 runs from the conserved cysteine through the conserved F or W. Fields, in order: D gene, clone size, J gene, V gene, CDR3 protein, CDR3 DNA. A D gene is named only where the DNA matches it firmly. Clone size appears in some rows only: once, few, many, or a class for an expanded clone.

>.|.|TRBJ2-3|TRBV5-1
CASSLTGTSEDTQYF
TGCGCCAGCAGCTTGACTGGGACTTCGGAGGATACGCAGTATTTT
>TRBD2|.|TRBJ2-3|TRBV5-6
CASSGTSGGTQYF
TGTGCCAGCAGCGGGACTAGCGGGGGTACGCAGTATTTT
>.|.|TRBJ2-1|TRBV14
CASSGNADKMQDFSGEQFF
TGTGCCAGCAGCGGTAACGCTGACAAGATGCAGGATTTTAGCGGTGAGCAGTTCTTC
>.|many|TRBJ1-2|TRBV14
CASSQGFRYGYTF
TGTGCCAGCAGCCAAGGGTTCCGCTATGGCTACACCTTC
>TRBD1|few|TRBJ2-4|TRBV29-1
CSVGTESGNIQYF
TGCAGCGTAGGGACAGAGTCGGGAAACATTCAGTACTTC
>TRBD1|.|TRBJ1-2|TRBV5-4
CASSPWGTGGINYGYTF
TGTGCCAGCAGCCCTTGGGGGACAGGGGGCATCAACTATGGCTACACCTTC
>.|.|TRBJ2-1|TRBV7-3
CASSLTGEEQFF
TGTGCCAGCAGCTTAACGGGGGAGGAGCAGTTCTTC
>.|.|TRBJ2-5|TRBV29-1
CSVKGQYQETQYF
TGCAGCGTAAAGGGGCAGTACCAAGAGACCCAGTACTTC
>.|.|TRBJ1-2|TRBV28
CASSLGVRDLYGYTF
TGTGCCAGCAGTTTAGGCGTCCGAGATCTCTATGGCTACACCTTC
>.|.|TRBJ2-7|TRBV7-2
CASSSVGTGEAEQYF
TGTGCCAGCAGCTCCGTGGGCACAGGGGAGGCCGAGCAGTACTTC
>.|.|TRBJ2-7|TRBV7-8
CASSRAGSAYEQYF
TGTGCCAGCAGCAGAGCAGGGAGCGCCTACGAGCAGTACTTC
>.|.|TRBJ1-3|TRBV6-6
CASSLNGNTIYF
TGTGCCAGCAGTTTAAATGGAAACACCATATATTTT
>TRBD1|.|TRBJ1-2|TRBV11-2
CASSLNRGNGYTF
TGTGCCAGCAGCTTGAACAGGGGAAATGGCTACACCTTC
>.|.|TRBJ2-7|TRBV7-9
CASIHWSRNRDRLSYEQYF
TGTGCCAGCATCCATTGGTCGCGAAACCGGGACCGTCTCTCCTACGAGCAGTACTTC
>.|once|TRBJ1-1|TRBV19
CASSPGRGGQSEAFF
TGTGCCAGTAGCCCCGGACGGGGAGGTCAGAGTGAAGCTTTCTTT
>TRBD2|many|TRBJ2-1|TRBV29-1
CSVAGREGRDEQFF
TGCAGCGTTGCTGGGCGGGAGGGCCGAGATGAGCAGTTCTTC
>.|.|TRBJ2-7|TRBV18
CASSPLRTTYEQYF
TGTGCCAGCTCACCGCTGCGCACAACCTACGAGCAGTACTTC
>.|.|TRBJ2-5|TRBV7-8
CASSLSTAGEAQYF
TGTGCCAGCAGCCTATCGACCGCCGGCGAGGCCCAGTACTTC
>.|few|TRBJ2-1|TRBV18
CASSLGPYNEQFF
TGTGCCAGCTCACTCGGGCCGTACAATGAGCAGTTCTTC
>.|.|TRBJ2-5|TRBV5-1
CASSLLSFQETQYF
TGCGCCAGCAGCTTGTTGTCCTTCCAAGAGACCCAGTACTTC
>.|.|TRBJ2-3|TRBV11-2
CASSSPLTDTQYF
TGTGCCAGCAGCTCCCCCCTCACAGATACGCAGTATTTT
>.|.|TRBJ2-3|TRBV7-3
CASSLGGIPDTQYF
TGTGCCAGCAGCTTAGGCGGGATCCCAGATACGCAGTATTTT